Here is one T cell receptor (beta chain) with its context. It has no known antigen specificity. The sample holds no much larger clone one base away, and base qualities are not on file. Using the deep immunoSEQ assay, TCR CDR3 regions were amplified from genomic DNA by multiplex PCR. Extracted genomic DNA from each cell subset was distributed evenly across all wells of several immunoSEQ 96-well plates, and each plate was treated as a replicate. For sorted subsets, each replicate PCR was loaded with about 0.2 ug genomic DNA, equivalent to approximately 27,000 T cell genomes. Purified libraries were quantified with a Qubit 3.0 fluorometer, sized on a Bioanalyzer 2100, and re-quantified with the KAPA Library Quantification kit. Each immunoSEQ 96-well plate was sequenced on its own single-read 150-cycle Illumina NextSeq 550 flow cell. In the authors' own workflow: Because the immunoSEQ output held only junctional sequences and lacked quality scores, the filtering could not match the filtering applied to full-length reads. To assign V/J genes and CDR3, sequences were annotated against IMGT germline references using PyIR, a Python wrapper for IgBLAST v1.9. Reads were removed for weak V/J assignments (E-value above 1e-6), missing CDR3, stop codons, out-of-frame junctions, or ambiguous translated residues. V3J clonotypes were defined by identical inferred V gene, J gene, and CDR3 amino acid sequence. To compute the percentage overlap between repertoires, the number of shared unique clonotypes was divided by the size of the smaller repertoire. Three approaches were used to assess repertoire richness: RTK rarefaction, the Chao1 estimator, and Recon v2.1 estimates of unobserved clonotypes. For all TCRbeta clonotypes obtained by the gDNA method from a few donors, generation probabilities were computed with OLGA. TCRdb's version of the immuneACCESS table is confined to in-frame rearrangements and falls short of the full clone set. An unresolved V gene accounts for under half of the shortfall where checked; the remainder is of unknown origin. V and J calls and clone size are as listed in that table; D and trimming were resolved from the DNA. The sample table holds under 1,100,000 clones, of which 70% to 80% were seen once. The ten largest clones add up to about 1.5% of the sample.

CDR1 and CDR2, looked up from the germline V gene, are SGHTA and FQGTGA. Deletion took 0 bases off V and 6 bases off J, with a span of 16 bases between the germline ends. The CDR3 contains 16 residues, cysteine and phenylalanine counted. Only the CDR3 portion is preserved as DNA: 48 bases, with reading frame beginning at the first base. The data originate from a study of shared clonotypes between healthy human individuals (dated by TCRdb to 2020 to 2021). Regarding the research as a whole: The cohort comprised two women and three men aged 18 to 49 years. To estimate repertoire size and how much clonotype sharing occurs between individuals, the study deeply sequenced the blood TCR repertoires of several healthy adults. Each donor's leukapheresis produced roughly between about 0.9 and 9.5 billion PBMCs. Different laboratories and diverse techniques were used to prepare libraries and sequence TCR repertoires, to increase sequencing depth and limit assay-specific biases. For each donor, three plates each were used for CD4 naive and CD4 memory, two plates were used for CD8 naive, and one plate was used for CD8 memory. The paper as a whole reports these results and caveats: Based on pairwise subsampling, the degree of clonotype sharing among donors was expected to be affected by sequencing depth. Because the study included only a small number of donors, the genetic and exposure-history diversity represented was limited. Sampling was restricted to blood, and TCR repertoires in tissues likely differ from the TCR repertoires found in blood. Estimated clonotype richness was generally larger for naive than for memory subsets. Approximately 5% of naive CD4, around 4% of naive CD8, about 2.1% of memory CD4, and approximately 0.4% of memory CD8 clonotypes were shared across several donors. Clonotypes shared by all four sorted-subset donors showed higher generation probabilities than non-shared clonotypes. Rarefaction of sorted-subset datasets indicated incomplete sequencing despite the large sequencing depth.

Donors were healthy HIV-negative adults with no recently reported acute infections or vaccinations. Every donor was a Caucasian adult living in Nashville, Tennessee, USA. CD4+ T cells were enriched by magnetic negative selection; naive cells were then positively selected on CD45RA, and the negative fraction formed the memory subset. After blood collection by leukapheresis, PBMCs were isolated using Ficoll-Histopaque density gradient centrifugation and then cryopreserved in the vapor phase of liquid nitrogen. Analytical flow cytometry was used to check the purity and quantity of each magnetically sorted T cell population. From each sorted fraction, genomic DNA was isolated and quantified by UV absorbance on a Nanodrop 2000c.

This TCR was sampled from a man between 18 and 29 years old in good health. The chain links TRBV7-3 with TRBJ2-3; tentative D gene TRBD1, with 5 bases matching. The material sequenced was memory CD4+ T cells sorted from blood. The cell subset or site label on this specimen signifies: CD45RA-negative fraction. CDR3 reads: CASSLTLGATPDTQYF. The DNA sequence is TGTGCCAGCAGCTTAACGTTAGGGGCTACCCCGGATACGCAGTATTTT.